The clone carrying this T cell receptor beta chain was seen only a few times. The antigen is undetermined. These data belong to a study of T cells in Graves' hyperthyroidism and ophthalmopathy. Trimming at V came to 6 bases and at J to 2 bases, leaving 9 bases not matched to a gene. CDR1 is DFQATT, CDR2 SNEGSKA, per germline (reference sequence). The CDR3 is 15 amino acids. Regarding the study as a whole: Ophthalmopathy, as predicted by the model, came a median around 6 months after the prediction.

Amplified TCR beta CDR3 regions came from RNA transcripts. An initial round of RT-PCR targeting the TCR CDR3 relied on the HTBI primer set. TCRdb processed the multiplex PCR reads anew with MiXCR; each CDR3 protein has one entry. The sample lists some 600,000 distinct CDR3 sequences; 14% were seen once. This clonotype originated in a woman aged 25 to 39 with Graves' hyperthyroidism that later progressed to Graves' ophthalmopathy. The material sequenced was blood. This chain joins TRBV20-1 and TRBJ2-1; TRBD2 agrees at 8 bases. The CDR3 DNA reads as TGCAGTGCCATTGAAGCGGGAGTTACCTACAATGAGCAGTTCTTC. Translation: CSAIEAGVTYNEQFF.